This T cell receptor (beta chain) was retrieved from a study of T-cell memory formation after mild COVID-19. Study results and limitations: Chiefly within CM and EM were the contracting CD4+ clones; CD8+ ones were within EMRA. The study found balanced CD4/CD8 in clones contracting day 15 to 85 and a CD4+ lean in later expanders.

Each CDR3 protein is one row after TCRdb ran MiXCR on the 5' RACE reads. The data hold approximately 570,000 distinct CDR3 sequences, with 18% observed a single time. This clonotype was seen ten or more times. Its antigen is unknown. V dropped 5 bases and J dropped 4 bases, with 11 bases sitting between them. Germline V gene lookup returns CDR1 SEHNR and CDR2 FQNEAQ (reference sequence). CDR3 length: 13 amino acids. The chain combines TRBV7-9 with TRBJ2-5, with D possibly being TRBD1 or TRBD2 (5 bases each). Sequencing was done on a sample of PBMCs or a T cell subset sorted from them (not recorded which). The clonotype comes from an adult woman who had mild COVID-19 (a few samples of this study predate the infection). Cell type and time point are not known. This CDR3 reads CASSLVGTETQYF. CDR3 DNA: TGTGCCAGCAGCCTAGTGGGGACAGAGACCCAGTACTTC.